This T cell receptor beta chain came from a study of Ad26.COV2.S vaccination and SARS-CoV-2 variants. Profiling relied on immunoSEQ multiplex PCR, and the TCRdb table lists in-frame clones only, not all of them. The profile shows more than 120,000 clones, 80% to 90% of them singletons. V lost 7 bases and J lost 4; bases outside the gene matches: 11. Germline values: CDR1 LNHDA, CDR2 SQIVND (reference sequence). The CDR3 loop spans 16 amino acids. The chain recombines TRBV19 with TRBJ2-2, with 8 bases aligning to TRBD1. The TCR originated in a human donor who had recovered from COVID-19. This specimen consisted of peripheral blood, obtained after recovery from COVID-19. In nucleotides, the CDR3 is TGTGCCAGTATCACATCTTGGACAGGGACCACCGGGGAGCTGTTTTTT. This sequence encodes CASITSWTGTTGELFF.